Shown below are 30 T cell receptor beta chains from a single sample sequenced in a study of cytomegalovirus exposure and HLA in healthy donors. PCR was performed using 60 Vbeta and 13 Jbeta primers. TCRdb's copy holds only in-frame clones and misses some; the assay was immunoSEQ multiplex PCR. Of tens of thousands of clones listed, under 90% are singletons. The sequenced material came from PBMCs. These receptors were obtained from a man between 45 and 60 years old in good health and CMV-seropositive.

In DNA form, the CDR3 reads TGTGCCAGCAGTCGGACAGTTGACACTGAAGCTTTCTTT. It is translated as CASSRTVDTEAFF. V usage is TRBV6-1 and J usage is TRBJ1-1; a possible D gene is TRBD1 (6 bases). The CDR3 is 13 residues long. Germline V CDR1 and CDR2: MNHNS, SASEGT. V lost 5 bases and J lost 3, with 10 bases in between.

V and J are TRBV2 and TRBJ2-1; 11 nucleotides align to TRBD2. V shed 7 bases and J 5 bases; nucleotides not matched to a gene: 7. The CDR3 loop spans 15 amino acids. Germline V gene lookup returns CDR1 SNHLY and CDR2 FYNNEI. CDR3 nucleotide sequence: TGTGCCAGCACTATCCAGACTAGCGGGAACAATGAGCAGTTCTTC. The encoded protein is CASTIQTSGNNEQFF.

This chain joins TRBV5-4 and TRBJ2-5, with D tentatively TRBD2 (5 bases). The CDR3 length is 14 residues. Trimming cost V 3 bases and J 2 bases, with 11 bases left between them. The germline CDR1 and CDR2 sequences are SGHNT and YYREEE (reference sequence). The CDR3 bases are TGTGCCAGCAGCTCCCAGCGGTCTCAAGAGACCCAGTACTTC. Translated, it gives CASSSQRSQETQYF. The whole variable domain, filled in from reference TRBV5-4 and TRBJ2-5, reads ETGVTQSPTHLIKTRGQQVTLRCSSQSGHNTVSWYQQALGQGPQFIFQYYREEENGRGNFPPRFSGLQFPNYSSELNVNALELDDSALYLCASSSQRSQETQYFGPGTRLLVL.

On this clone itself: The junction does not match germline at one end; this may be a read error. J is TRBJ2-3 and V is TRBV19; maybe TRBD1 (6 bases). This CDR3 is 10 amino acids long. Germline V gene sequence: CDR1 LNHDA, CDR2 SQIVND (reference sequence). CDR3 sequence reads: CASRGASALF. The CDR3 DNA reads as TGTGCCAGTAGGGGGGCGTCGGCCCTATTT.

V and J are TRBV5-1 and TRBJ2-5; maybe TRBD1 (7 bases). The CDR3 is made up of 13 amino acids. CDR1 and CDR2 from the germline V gene are SGHRS and YFSETQ. With 4 bases removed from V and 2 bases from J, the gap between germline ends came to 9 bases. The CDR3 coding sequence is TGCGCCAGCAGCGCGGGACAGCAAGAGACCCAGTACTTC. This translates into CASSAGQQETQYF. The full variable domain, rest sourced from reference TRBV5-1 and TRBJ2-5, is KAGVTQTPRYLIKTRGQQVTLSCSPISGHRSVSWYQQTPGQGLQFLFEYFSETQRNKGNFPGRFSGRQFSNSRSEMNVSTLELGDSALYLCASSAGQQETQYFGPGTRLLVL.

The rearrangement links TRBV5-4 to TRBJ2-1; 12 nucleotides line up with TRBD2. The CDR3 has 17 residues. The V segment lost 4 bases and the J segment 3 bases; nucleotides outside the gene matches: 8. In germline, CDR1 is SGHNT, CDR2 YYREEE (reference sequence). CDR3 bases: TGTGCCAGCAGCGGCAGTCGACTAGCGGGGGACTACAATGAGCAGTTCTTC. Translated: CASSGSRLAGDYNEQFF.

This chain uses TRBV15 with TRBJ2-7, with TRBD2 as a possible D gene (5 bases). The CDR3 is made up of 13 amino acids. Germline CDR1 is LNHNV and CDR2 is YYDKDF (reference sequence). With 0 bases removed from V and 5 bases from J, the gap between germline ends came to 8 bases. CDR3 sequence (DNA): TGTGCCACCAGCAGAGATTGGGGAGACGAGCAGTACTTC. Its protein product is CATSRDWGDEQYF.

V usage is TRBV27 and J usage is TRBJ2-2; D is uncertain. Between the trimmed V and J ends, which lost 7 bases and 0 bases, there was a span of 6 bases. The germline V gene has CDR1 MNHEY and CDR2 SMNVEV (reference sequence). CDR3 length equals 13 residues. The CDR3 DNA reads as TGTGCCAGCATTAATCCGAACACCGGGGAGCTGTTTTTT. It specifies CASINPNTGELFF.

This clone showed up just once. The chain combines TRBV6-1 with TRBJ2-7, with a tentative D call TRBD2 (7 bases). V lost 1 base and J lost 2, with 9 bases in between. The CDR3 length is 14 residues. Germline V gene data show CDR1 as MNHNS and CDR2 as SASEGT. The CDR3 loop reads CASSEEGGTYEQYF. CDR3 coding DNA: TGTGCCAGCAGTGAAGAGGGGGGGACCTACGAGCAGTACTTC.

The chain employs TRBV5-1 and TRBJ2-2; D is perhaps TRBD2 (6 bases). V was shortened by 5 bases and J by 0 bases, with 8 bases between the two germline ends. CDR3 length equals 14 residues. Germline assignment: CDR1 SGHRS and CDR2 YFSETQ. The CDR3 DNA reads TGCGCCAGCAGTCGGGACTCGAACACCGGGGAGCTGTTTTTT. This encodes CASSRDSNTGELFF.

The V gene is TRBV6-5, the J gene TRBJ2-1; no clear D gene. This CDR3 is built from 14 residues. Trimming removed 0 bases at V and 8 bases at J, with 11 bases between. CDR1 and CDR2 from the germline V gene are MNHEY and SVGAGI. The CDR3 nucleotides are TGTGCCAGCAGTTACTCGGCTAGTTCCTATGAGCAGTTCTTC. This encodes CASSYSASSYEQFF.

The V and J genes are TRBV7-2 and TRBJ2-3; 7 bases agree with TRBD2. Germline V gives CDR1 SGHTA, CDR2 FQGNSA. This CDR3 is built from 16 residues. The V gene end was trimmed by 3 bases and the J gene end by 5 bases; junction bases not matched to a gene: 11. The CDR3 protein is CASSLTGATGGDTQYF. The DNA of the CDR3 is TGTGCCAGCAGCTTGACGGGAGCGACGGGGGGAGATACGCAGTATTTT.

This clone occurred a few times. This chain connects TRBV5-4 to TRBJ1-3; TRBD1 agrees at 7 bases. The CDR3 length is 16 residues. Trimming at V came to 3 bases and at J to 4 bases, leaving 10 bases not matched to a gene. Germline loops: CDR1 SGHNT, CDR2 YYREEE (reference sequence). CDR3 sequence (DNA): TGTGCCAGCAGCTCGGGACAGTTAAGCGGAGGAAACACCATATATTTT. Translating it yields CASSSGQLSGGNTIYF.

V usage is TRBV5-1 and J usage is TRBJ1-4, with 11 bases identical to TRBD1. Germline V lookup: CDR1 SGHRS, CDR2 YFSETQ. Losses at the gene ends were 0 bases for V and 8 bases for J; bases not matched to a gene: 3. CDR3 size: 15 residues. DNA for the CDR3: TGCGCCAGCAGCTTGGATGGGACAGGGGGGGAAAAACTGTTTTTT. Protein sequence: CASSLDGTGGEKLFF. Together with reference TRBV5-1 and TRBJ1-4, the CDR3 gives the full variable domain: KAGVTQTPRYLIKTRGQQVTLSCSPISGHRSVSWYQQTPGQGLQFLFEYFSETQRNKGNFPGRFSGRQFSNSRSEMNVSTLELGDSALYLCASSLDGTGGEKLFFGSGTQLSVL.

As DNA, the CDR3 is TGTGCCAGCAGCCGACAGGGTCCCTACGAGCAGTACTTC. Amino acids: CASSRQGPYEQYF. The V and J genes are TRBV6-6 and TRBJ2-7; 7 bases are shared with TRBD1. Germline values: CDR1 MNHNY, CDR2 SVGAGI (reference sequence). The V gene end was trimmed by 6 bases and the J gene end by 2 bases; junction bases not matched to a gene: 4. The CDR3 is made up of 13 amino acids.

In regard to this clone: Other DNA sequences in this specimen translate into the identical CDR3. The J gene is TRBJ2-1, the V gene TRBV6-6; 10 nucleotides agree with TRBD2. Germline CDR1 is MNHNY and CDR2 is SVGAGI (reference sequence). V dropped 4 bases and J dropped 5; count of bases not matched to a gene: 5. CDR3 length equals 15 residues. The CDR3 protein is CASSSLAGANNEQFF. In nucleotides, the CDR3 is TGTGCCAGCAGTTCCCTAGCGGGAGCCAACAATGAGCAGTTCTTC.

This chain links TRBV27 with TRBJ1-1; D is undetermined. Germline CDR1 is MNHEY and CDR2 is SMNVEV (reference sequence). V was shortened by 3 bases and J by 4 bases, with 3 bases between the two germline ends. There are 11 residues in the CDR3. This CDR3 reads CASSFGTEAFF. CDR3 in DNA: TGTGCCAGCAGTTTCGGCACTGAAGCTTTCTTT.

The gene calls are TRBV6-6 and TRBJ1-6; D call uncertain. CDR1 and CDR2 (germline): MNHNY, SVGAGI (reference sequence). Trimming took off 7 bases at V and 3 bases at J, with 10 bases between the two ends. This CDR3 spans 14 amino acids. CDR3 DNA sequence: TGTGCCAGCATTCCAGAAAACTATAATTCACCCCTCCACTTT. Translating it yields CASIPENYNSPLHF.

The J gene is TRBJ1-1, the V gene TRBV5-1; no definite D call. CDR1 SGHRS and CDR2 YFSETQ come from the germline V gene. CDR3 size: 14 residues. V dropped 4 bases and J dropped 7 bases, with 17 bases sitting between them. The CDR3 sequence is CASSKESNNFEAFF. The DNA of the CDR3 is TGCGCCAGCAGCAAAGAATCCAACAATTTTGAAGCTTTCTTT.

This clone was detected only a few times. The chain couples TRBV5-4 to TRBJ2-3, with D perhaps TRBD1 (6 bases). Germline V gives CDR1 SGHNT, CDR2 YYREEE (reference sequence). The CDR3 covers 15 residues. V was shortened by 4 bases and J by 2 bases, with 14 bases between the two germline ends. CDR3 sequence: CASSPDRYHTDTQYF. The CDR3 DNA is TGTGCCAGCAGCCCGGACAGATACCACACAGATACGCAGTATTTT.

CDR3 residues: CASSVPQGVRGYTF. CDR3 DNA: TGTGCCAGCAGCGTCCCACAGGGGGTGAGGGGCTACACCTTC. This rearrangement joins TRBV9 to TRBJ1-2; 8 bases agree with TRBD1. With 2 bases clipped from V and 8 bases from J, the junction kept 8 bases outside the gene matches. The CDR3 has 14 amino acids. Germline V gene data show CDR1 as SGDLS and CDR2 as YYNGEE.

The rearrangement links TRBV15 to TRBJ2-7; 9 nucleotides line up with TRBD1. This CDR3 has 15 residues. Germline V lookup: CDR1 LNHNV, CDR2 YYDKDF (reference sequence). V shed 5 bases, J shed 2 bases, and the junction held 7 bases outside the gene matches. This chain's CDR3 is CATSEPGTGTYEQYF. CDR3 bases: TGTGCCACCAGCGAGCCCGGGACAGGGACCTACGAGCAGTACTTC.

This chain uses TRBV5-6 with TRBJ2-2; 7 bases match TRBD1. The germline V gene encodes CDR1 SGHDT and CDR2 YYEEEE. Trimming cost V 3 bases and J 4 bases; bases outside gene matches: 6. CDR3 length equals 15 residues. The CDR3, as DNA: TGTGCCAGCAGCTCGGTGGGACAGTTCACCGGGGAGCTGTTTTTT. This gives the protein CASSSVGQFTGELFF.

The gene calls are TRBV18 and TRBJ2-5, with D perhaps matching TRBD2 (6 bases). The CDR3 is 14 amino acids. With 6 bases removed from V and 5 bases from J, the gap between germline ends came to 16 bases. The germline CDR1 and CDR2 sequences are KGHSH and LQKENI. CDR3 coding DNA: TGTGCCAGCTCCCGGGGGAGTCTGGGTGAGACCCAGTACTTC. Its protein is CASSRGSLGETQYF.

This chain links TRBV7-3 with TRBJ2-3, with D tentatively TRBD1 (6 bases). Trimming removed 5 bases from V and 1 base from J, with 13 bases in between. The CDR3 loop spans 15 amino acids. Germline values: CDR1 SGHTA, CDR2 FQGTGA. The CDR3, as DNA: TGTGCCAGCAGCCAGGGGAGCCTCCGCACAGATACGCAGTATTTT. It is translated as CASSQGSLRTDTQYF. Complete variable domain (other parts from reference TRBV7-3 and TRBJ2-3): GAGVSQTPSNKVTEKGKYVELRCDPISGHTALYWYRQSLGQGPEFLIYFQGTGAADDSGLPNDRFFAVRPEGSVSTLKIQRTERGDSAVYLCASSQGSLRTDTQYFGPGTRLTVL.

This clone showed up just a few times. The gene calls are TRBV27 and TRBJ1-5, with 7 positions matching TRBD1. Germline CDR1 MNHEY, CDR2 SMNVEV (reference sequence). V gave up 8 bases and J gave up 4 bases; unmatched junction bases: 5. This CDR3 is 13 amino acids long. The CDR3 bases are TGTGCCAGCGGCCGGGACAGTAATCAGCCCCAGCATTTT. Translated: CASGRDSNQPQHF.

The genes are TRBV30 and TRBJ1-3, with D unclear. The V gene lost 5 bases and the J gene lost 0 bases, with 8 bases spanning the gap. Germline CDR1 GTSNPN, CDR2 SVGIG (reference sequence). This CDR3 contains 13 residues. CDR3 nucleotide sequence: TGTGCCTGGCTCGCCGGCTCTGGAAACACCATATATTTT. Its protein is CAWLAGSGNTIYF.

The CDR3 protein is CASSPSLLGTDTQYF. In nucleotides, the CDR3 is TGTGCCAGCTCACCCAGTTTACTCGGGACAGATACGCAGTATTTT. The rearrangement uses TRBV18 and TRBJ2-3; D gene ambiguous. With 3 bases removed from V and 3 bases from J, the gap between germline ends came to 13 bases. This CDR3 region has 15 residues. Germline CDR1 reads KGHSH; CDR2 reads LQKENI.

The chain recombines TRBV7-3 with TRBJ2-5; no firm D call. The last part of the DNA fits TRBJ2-7 better; the J call may be wrong. Germline V gene lookup returns CDR1 SGHTA and CDR2 FQGTGA. This CDR3 comprises 15 residues. The CDR3 DNA reads TGTGCCAGCAGCTTAACAGTTGGCGGCTCCTACGAGCAGTACTTC. Translating gives CASSLTVGGSYEQYF.

A word on this clone: A junction boundary mismatches the germline segment, possibly from a read error. The rearrangement uses TRBV2 and TRBJ2-1; 9 positions agree with TRBD2. This CDR3 has 15 amino acids. Germline V gives CDR1 SNHLY, CDR2 FYNNEI. CDR3 nucleotides: TGTGCCAGCAGTGTTGGCGGGAGGGCCTATAATGAGCAGTTCTTC. Its protein product is CASSVGGRAYNEQFF. Full variable domain (missing parts from reference TRBV2 and TRBJ2-1): EPEVTQTPSHQVTQMGQEVILRCVPISNHLYFYWYRQILGQKVEFLVSFYNNEISEKSEIFDDQFSVERPDGSNFTLKIRSTKLEDSAMYFCASSVGGRAYNEQFFGPGTRLTVL.